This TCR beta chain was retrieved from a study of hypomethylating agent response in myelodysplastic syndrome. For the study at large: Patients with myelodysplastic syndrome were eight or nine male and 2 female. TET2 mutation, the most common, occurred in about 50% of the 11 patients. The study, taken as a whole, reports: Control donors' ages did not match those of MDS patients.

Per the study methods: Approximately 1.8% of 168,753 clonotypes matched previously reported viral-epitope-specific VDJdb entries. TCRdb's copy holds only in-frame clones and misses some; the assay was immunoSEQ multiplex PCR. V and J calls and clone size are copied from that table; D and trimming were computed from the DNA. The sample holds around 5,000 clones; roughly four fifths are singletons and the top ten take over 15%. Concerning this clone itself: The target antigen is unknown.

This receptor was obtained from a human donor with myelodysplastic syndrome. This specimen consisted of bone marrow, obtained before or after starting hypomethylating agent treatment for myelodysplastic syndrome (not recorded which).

As DNA, the CDR3 is TGTGCCAGCAGCTCCTACGGTAGTGTTGGGGACATTCAGTACTTC. Protein: CASSSYGSVGDIQYF. The chain couples TRBV7-8 to TRBJ2-4, with D hard to call. Germline V lookup: CDR1 SGHVS, CDR2 FQNEAQ. The CDR3 has 15 amino acids. With 4 bases removed from V and 8 bases from J, the gap between germline ends came to 18 bases.